The clone carrying this TCR beta chain occurred once. Its antigen remains unidentified. The record originates from a study of T cells in localized non-small cell lung cancer. This CDR3 contains 15 residues. The germline V gene encodes CDR1 SGHDT and CDR2 YYEEEE. V dropped 5 bases and J dropped 5; count of bases not matched to a gene: 8. Study-level results: A raised T cell density in blood coincided with lengthier overall survival. Owing to sequencing of a solitary tumor region, heterogeneity cannot be discounted. Adjacent uninvolved lung had the highest clonality, suggesting focused antigen responses. Adjacent lung had a median around 60 of the 100 largest tumor clones.

TCRdb keeps only in-frame clones here, not all; method: immunoSEQ multiplex PCR. The table shows some 52,000 clones, with 86% occurring only once. This material consisted of peripheral blood, taken before any cancer treatment. The sequence came from a male donor older than 55 with stage III squamous cell lung carcinoma. The V and J genes are TRBV5-6 and TRBJ2-5, with TRBD1 matching 11 bases. Here the CDR3 reads CASSSAGTGGETQYF. Written as DNA, the CDR3 is TGTGCCAGCAGTTCCGCCGGGACAGGGGGGGAGACCCAGTACTTC.